The 27 T cell receptor beta chains below were found in one sample sequenced in a study of blood T cell repertoires in COVID-19. Some clones are missing from TCRdb's copy, which holds only in-frame ones; the method was immunoSEQ multiplex PCR. The sample has 150,000 or so clones, roughly 84% seen once. Material for sequencing was PBMCs or T cells enriched from blood (not recorded which). All receptors come from a man in his sixties who had recovered from COVID-19.

The J gene is TRBJ1-6, the V gene TRBV27; TRBD1 is a possible D gene (5 bases). This CDR3 contains 15 residues. The V end lost 3 bases, the J end lost 6 bases, and 12 bases lay between the germline ends. Germline V gene sequence: CDR1 MNHEY, CDR2 SMNVEV (reference sequence). The CDR3 DNA sequence: TGTGCCAGCAGTTTGGTGGGGGGAGTTAATTCACCCCTCCACTTT. Protein sequence: CASSLVGGVNSPLHF.

The rearrangement links TRBV3-1 (or the pseudogene TRBV3-2) to TRBJ2-1; maybe TRBD2 (5 bases). Germline assignment: CDR1 LGHDT and CDR2 YNNKEL (reference sequence). V lost 4 bases and J 10 bases, leaving 11 bases between the germline ends. This CDR3 spans 12 amino acids. CDR3 DNA: TGTGCCAGCAGCCTAGAGGCGGGCGAGCAGTTCTTC. Translated, it gives CASSLEAGEQFF.

The chain employs TRBV15 and TRBJ2-3, with D possibly TRBD2 on 5 matching bases. This CDR3 region has 15 residues. The germline gives CDR1 LNHNV, CDR2 YYDKDF (reference sequence). The V and J ends lost 4 bases and 4 bases respectively, with 15 bases between them. CDR3 bases: TGTGCCACCAGCAACGGAGGAGGTTACGCAGATACGCAGTATTTT. Amino acid sequence: CATSNGGGYADTQYF.

This chain connects TRBV11-2 to TRBJ1-4; unclear D gene. From germline, CDR1 is SGHAT and CDR2 FQNNGV. Trimming pared 1 base from V and 5 bases from J, leaving 11 bases between. This CDR3 comprises 15 residues. The CDR3 sequence is CASSLVGLSNEKLFF. CDR3 nucleotides: TGTGCCAGCAGCTTAGTTGGCCTGTCGAATGAAAAACTGTTTTTT. Full variable domain (rest looked up from reference TRBV11-2 and TRBJ1-4): EAGVAQSPRYKIIEKRQSVAFWCNPISGHATLYWYQQILGQGPKLLIQFQNNGVVDDSQLPKDRFSAERLKGVDSTLKIQPAKLEDSAVYLCASSLVGLSNEKLFFGSGTQLSVL.

The rearrangement links TRBV28 to TRBJ1-5, with 7 bases matching TRBD1. V trimming: 7 bases; J trimming: 4 bases; junction bases outside the gene matches: 19. The CDR3 covers 18 residues. Germline V gene lookup returns CDR1 MDHEN and CDR2 SYDVKM. The CDR3 DNA reads as TGTGCCAGCAACCACGACAGGGAGGCGGCAGTTTGGAATCAGCCCCAGCATTTT. Amino acids: CASNHDREAAVWNQPQHF.

V usage is TRBV5-4 and J usage is TRBJ2-4, with D perhaps matching TRBD1 (5 bases). The CDR3 spans 16 residues. Trimming removed 0 bases at V and 1 base at J, with 11 bases between. Germline lookup yields CDR1 SGHNT and CDR2 YYREEE (reference sequence). The CDR3 nucleotides read TGTGCCAGCAGCTTGGCAGGGTTTTCGGCCAAAAACATTCAGTACTTC. Translated: CASSLAGFSAKNIQYF.

In this sample, this clone turned up a few times. The genes are TRBV25-1 and TRBJ2-1; TRBD2 matches 9 bases. CDR3 length equals 15 residues. Germline V gives CDR1 MGHDK, CDR2 SYGVNS. The trim removed 6 bases at V and 7 bases at J, leaving 10 bases unmatched. CDR3 coding DNA: TGTGCCAGCAGCGGCGCGGGAGGGCCATGGAATGAGCAGTTCTTC. Amino acid sequence: CASSGAGGPWNEQFF.

This clone was seen a handful of times. The chain carries TRBV27 and TRBJ2-2; 14 nucleotides line up with TRBD2. The CDR3 sequence is 18 residues long. From germline, CDR1 is MNHEY and CDR2 SMNVEV (reference sequence). J lost 6 bases, V lost 5 bases, and 11 bases had no gene match. The CDR3 DNA follows: TGTGCCAGCAGTACAACGACTAGCGGGAGGGTAGGACCCGGGGAGCTGTTTTTT. Translation: CASSTTTSGRVGPGELFF.

Points on this clone: The same CDR3 also results from other DNA sequences found in this sample. V is TRBV7-2 and J is TRBJ1-5; 7 bases are a match to TRBD1. The germline V gene has CDR1 SGHTA and CDR2 FQGNSA. Trimming at V came to 1 base and at J to 4 bases, leaving 4 bases not matched to a gene. This CDR3 has 15 residues. The chain's CDR3 is CASSLDAGGNQPQHF. CDR3 coding DNA: TGTGCCAGCAGCTTAGACGCAGGGGGGAATCAGCCCCAGCATTTT.

The genes are TRBV18 and TRBJ2-6; a possible D gene is TRBD1 (6 bases). This CDR3 comprises 18 residues. Between the trimmed V and J ends, which lost 3 bases and 4 bases, there was a span of 19 bases. In germline, CDR1 is KGHSH, CDR2 LQKENI. The CDR3 reads CASSPYRASLGGANVLTF. As DNA, the CDR3 is TGTGCCAGCTCACCTTACAGGGCATCCTTGGGAGGGGCCAACGTCCTGACTTTC.

V gene TRBV15 combines with J gene TRBJ2-5, with TRBD1 as a possible D gene (6 bases). The CDR3 consists of 15 residues. The germline gives CDR1 LNHNV, CDR2 YYDKDF (reference sequence). V was shortened by 0 bases and J by 5 bases, with 13 bases between the two germline ends. CDR3: CATSRDGQMRETQYF. CDR3 sequence (DNA): TGTGCCACCAGCAGAGATGGACAGATGAGGGAGACCCAGTACTTC.

The rearrangement joins TRBV6-5 to TRBJ2-7; tentatively, D is TRBD2 (6 bases). Germline loops: CDR1 MNHEY, CDR2 SVGAGI. This CDR3 comprises 13 residues. V dropped 8 bases and J dropped 3 bases, with 14 bases sitting between them. The CDR3 reads CASVAVTSYEQYF. The DNA of the CDR3 is TGTGCCAGCGTGGCGGTGACTAGCTACGAGCAGTACTTC.

The rearrangement joins TRBV5-1 to TRBJ1-1; D perhaps matches TRBD1 (5 bases). The CDR3 consists of 14 residues. Trimming cost V 3 bases and J 6 bases, with 15 bases left between them. CDR1 and CDR2 (germline): SGHRS, YFSETQ. The chain's CDR3 is CASSSGGLSSEAFF. Here the CDR3 DNA reads TGCGCCAGCAGCTCGGGGGGACTATCGTCTGAAGCTTTCTTT.

V and J are TRBV28 and TRBJ2-1; TRBD2 matches at 8 bases. CDR3 length: 13 residues. V trimming: 10 bases; J trimming: 8 bases; junction bases outside the gene matches: 10. CDR1 is MDHEN and CDR2 is SYDVKM in the germline V gene. This CDR3 is CAKLAESSDEQFF. The CDR3 DNA follows: TGTGCCAAACTAGCGGAAAGTAGCGATGAGCAGTTCTTC.

The V call is TRBV2, the J call TRBJ1-1, with a tentative D call TRBD1 (5 bases). Germline-derived CDR1 and CDR2 are SNHLY and FYNNEI. The CDR3 is made up of 12 amino acids. V lost 2 bases and J lost 4, with 5 bases in between. The CDR3: CASSERGTEAFF. The DNA for the CDR3 is TGTGCCAGCAGTGAAAGGGGCACTGAAGCTTTCTTT. Combining the CDR3 with reference TRBV2 and TRBJ1-1 gives the whole variable domain EPEVTQTPSHQVTQMGQEVILRCVPISNHLYFYWYRQILGQKVEFLVSFYNNEISEKSEIFDDQFSVERPDGSNFTLKIRSTKLEDSAMYFCASSERGTEAFFGQGTRLTVV.

The chain couples TRBV3-1 (or the pseudogene TRBV3-2) to TRBJ2-3; 15 positions match TRBD2. V shed 4 bases and J 8 bases; nucleotides not matched to a gene: 4. The germline gives CDR1 LGHDT, CDR2 YNNKEL (reference sequence). This CDR3 contains 15 residues. CDR3 sequence reads: CASSLTGLAGGTQYF. CDR3 bases: TGTGCCAGCAGCCTCACGGGACTAGCGGGGGGTACGCAGTATTTT.

J is TRBJ1-6 and V is TRBV27, with TRBD1 matching over 7 bases. Germline lookup yields CDR1 MNHEY and CDR2 SMNVEV (reference sequence). This CDR3 contains 16 residues. The junction had 7 bases not matched to a gene; V was cut back by 4 bases and J by 4 bases. This CDR3 is CASSSPNRGYNSPLHF. CDR3 coding DNA: TGTGCCAGCAGTTCTCCTAACAGGGGTTATAATTCACCCCTCCACTTT.

The chain is built from TRBV9 and TRBJ1-4; no reliable D call. V was shortened by 2 bases and J by 0 bases, with 11 bases between the two germline ends. CDR1 is SGDLS and CDR2 is YYNGEE in the germline V gene. The CDR3 loop spans 16 amino acids. CDR3 sequence reads: CASSVAPQTTNEKLFF. The CDR3 DNA sequence: TGTGCCAGCAGCGTCGCACCACAGACAACTAATGAAAAACTGTTTTTT.

This clone was counted a few times. The J gene is TRBJ2-7, the V gene TRBV29-1, with 7 bases lining up with TRBD1. With V trimmed by 6 bases and J by 0 bases, 8 bases remained unmatched. The germline V gene has CDR1 SQVTM and CDR2 ANQGSEA. The CDR3 covers 14 residues. The CDR3 DNA reads TGCAGCGTCCAGGGGTCAGGGGGCTCCTACGAGCAGTACTTC. This encodes CSVQGSGGSYEQYF.

This clone was seen just once. The genes are TRBV2 and TRBJ1-2; no firm D call. This CDR3 is built from 13 residues. Germline V gene data show CDR1 as SNHLY and CDR2 as FYNNEI. V gave up 3 bases and J gave up 4 bases, with 9 bases separating them. The CDR3 bases are TGTGCCAGCAGTGAGGGAGGACCCTATGGCTACACCTTC. Its translation: CASSEGGPYGYTF.

In nucleotides, the CDR3 is TGTGCCAGCAGTCAGACAGGGGTCACTGAAGCTTTCTTT. Protein product: CASSQTGVTEAFF. The chain carries TRBV7-9 and TRBJ1-1; the match to TRBD1 covers 8 bases. The CDR3 spans 13 residues. Germline loops: CDR1 SEHNR, CDR2 FQNEAQ (reference sequence). Trimming cost V 6 bases and J 4 bases; bases outside gene matches: 4.

Only one count was recorded for this clone. The CDR3 region has the DNA TGTGCCAGCAATGACAGGGGGCGGAGACTAGCTTTCTTT. Translation gives CASNDRGRRLAFF. The V call is TRBV28, the J call TRBJ1-1; 10 nucleotides line up with TRBD1. CDR1 and CDR2 from the germline V gene are MDHEN and SYDVKM. With 7 bases clipped from V and 10 bases from J, the junction kept 9 bases outside the gene matches. The CDR3 has 13 residues.

About this clone: A junction end diverges from the germline sequence, so it may reflect a read error. The chain uses TRBV2 and TRBJ2-1; D perhaps matches TRBD2 (6 bases). CDR1 is SNHLY, CDR2 FYNNEI, per germline. The CDR3 loop spans 16 amino acids. This chain's CDR3 is CASREGLTSLYNEQFF. For the CDR3, the DNA is TGTGCCAGCAGGGAAGGTCTCACTAGCCTCTACAATGAGCAGTTCTTC.

This chain links TRBV10-3 with TRBJ2-1, with TRBD1 matching 9 bases. The length of the CDR3 is 16 residues. The germline V gene encodes CDR1 ENHRY and CDR2 SYGVKD. V was pared by 0 bases and J by 7 bases, with 7 bases of the junction left unmatched. The CDR3 protein is CAISESGGQGRNEQFF. In nucleotides, the CDR3 is TGTGCCATCAGTGAGTCGGGGGGACAGGGTCGGAATGAGCAGTTCTTC.

J is TRBJ1-2 and V is TRBV12-3 or TRBV12-4, with TRBD1 as a possible D gene (5 bases). The CDR3 totals 13 residues. V lost 5 bases and J 7 bases, leaving 14 bases between the germline ends. The CDR3 nucleotides read TGTGCCAGCAGTGTGACACGCGGGGCTGGCTACACCTTC. Amino acid sequence: CASSVTRGAGYTF.

The V and J genes are TRBV4-2 and TRBJ2-3; D might be TRBD2 (6 bases). V dropped 1 base and J dropped 1 base, with 12 bases sitting between them. Germline V gene data show CDR1 as LGHNA and CDR2 as YNFKEQ. This CDR3 spans 16 amino acids. The CDR3 region has the DNA TGTGCCAGCAGCCAAGGGGCGCGGGGCGGCACAGATACGCAGTATTTT. It is translated as CASSQGARGGTDTQYF.

In this sample, this clone turned up once. This chain links TRBV6-5 with TRBJ1-1; D gene unclear. The CDR3 loop spans 15 amino acids. The V gene lost 6 bases and the J gene lost 4 bases, with 18 bases spanning the gap. Germline V CDR1 and CDR2: MNHEY, SVGAGI. CDR3: CASSGKSIRVTEAFF. The DNA for the CDR3 is TGTGCCAGCAGCGGGAAGAGTATACGTGTCACTGAAGCTTTCTTT.